The 19 T cell receptor beta chains listed next were all sequenced from one sample in a study of metastatic and nonmetastatic thyroid tumors. Patients had received no treatment of any kind before thyroid surgery. TCRdb recomputed clones from the PCR reads via MiXCR. Here the sample spans approximately 37,000 clones, approximately 16% being singletons. Sequences were obtained from blood. The receptors here all came from a male donor with papillary thyroid cancer or a benign thyroid nodule (not recorded which). Some clones in this sample may be carry-over from other donors' samples.

At least ten counts were recorded for this clone. V is TRBV7-2 and J is TRBJ2-1, with D tentatively TRBD2 (5 bases). From germline, CDR1 is SGHTA and CDR2 FQGNSA. Trimming pared 5 bases from V and 1 base from J, leaving 12 bases between. This CDR3 is built from 15 residues. This CDR3 reads CASSELVGSYNEQFF. CDR3 bases: TGTGCCAGCAGCGAACTAGTTGGGTCCTACAATGAGCAGTTCTTC.

This clone was seen a handful of times. Germline is not matched at one junction end, which may reflect a read error. The chain joins TRBV10-3 to TRBJ2-7; D remains ambiguous. The length of the CDR3 is 12 residues. Germline lookup yields CDR1 ENHRY and CDR2 SYGVKD. The CDR3 sequence: CAISAPPTEHYF. The CDR3 DNA follows: TGTGCCATCAGTGCTCCCCCCACAGAGCATTACTTC.

This clone was observed many times. This chain links TRBV3-1 with TRBJ1-5; TRBD1 agrees at 11 bases. The CDR3 contains 14 residues. Germline lookup yields CDR1 LGHDT and CDR2 YNNKEL (reference sequence). V shed 1 base and J 9 bases; nucleotides not matched to a gene: 2. The CDR3 loop reads CASSQGGTGGPQHF. The CDR3, as DNA: TGTGCCAGCAGCCAAGGAGGGACAGGGGGGCCCCAGCATTTT.

This clone was found many times. The same CDR3 also results from other DNA sequences found in this sample. V gene TRBV5-1 combines with J gene TRBJ2-1; the D gene is possibly TRBD1 (5 bases). This CDR3 is built from 14 residues. CDR1 SGHRS and CDR2 YFSETQ come from the germline V gene. V lost 0 bases and J 8 bases, leaving 12 bases between the germline ends. The CDR3 reads CASSLAPRGDEQFF. CDR3 DNA sequence: TGCGCCAGCAGCTTGGCCCCTAGGGGCGATGAGCAGTTCTTC.

This clone was counted at least ten times. The genes are TRBV11-2 and TRBJ1-3, with D uncertain. CDR1 is SGHAT, CDR2 FQNNGV, per germline. CDR3 length: 16 residues. V lost 6 bases and J lost 2, with 17 bases in between. Here the CDR3 DNA reads TGTGCCAGCAGAATAAACGTAGGGATTGCTGGAAACACCATATATTTT. Its translation: CASRINVGIAGNTIYF.

The genes are TRBV11-3 and TRBJ2-6; TRBD1 agrees at 7 bases. The CDR3 sequence is 19 residues long. Germline V gene data show CDR1 as SGHNT and CDR2 as YENEEA. V lost 1 base to trimming and J lost 0 bases; unmatched junction nucleotides: 9. CDR3 bases: TGTGCCAGCAGCTTAGGGACAGGAACTCTAAGCTCTGGGGCCAACGTCCTGACTTTC. This encodes CASSLGTGTLSSGANVLTF.

This clone was counted many times. CDR3 region: CATSPRGAGDEQYF. In DNA, the CDR3 is TGTGCCACCAGCCCCCGGGGGGCAGGGGACGAGCAGTACTTC. The chain recombines TRBV15 with TRBJ2-7; D perhaps matches TRBD2 (7 bases). CDR3 length: 14 amino acids. Germline V CDR1 and CDR2: LNHNV, YYDKDF (reference sequence). V was shortened by 5 bases and J by 5 bases, with 16 bases between the two germline ends. The full variable domain, its missing parts supplied by reference TRBV15 and TRBJ2-7, is DAMVIQNPRYQVTQFGKPVTLSCSQTLNHNVMYWYQQKSSQAPKLLFHYYDKDFNNEADTPDNFQSRRPNTSFCFLDIRSPGLGDTAMYLCATSPRGAGDEQYFGPGTRLTVT.

The CDR3 nucleotides read TGTGCCAGCGCCCTGCTGGGAGCGCTCGGTTCCGAGCAGTACTTC. Protein: CASALLGALGSEQYF. The chain combines TRBV19 with TRBJ2-7; D is perhaps TRBD2 (5 bases). Germline lookup yields CDR1 LNHDA and CDR2 SQIVND (reference sequence). The CDR3 length is 15 residues. Deletions cut 9 bases from V and 6 bases from J, with 24 bases between.

This clone was seen repeatedly, ten times or more. The sample carries other DNA sequences with the same CDR3. This sequence joins TRBV15 and TRBJ1-2, with a tentative D call TRBD1 (5 bases). The V gene lost 5 bases and the J gene lost 3 bases, with 19 bases spanning the gap. The CDR3 is 16 amino acids. Germline V lookup: CDR1 LNHNV, CDR2 YYDKDF (reference sequence). CDR3 amino acids: CATSFSNPGGDYGYTF. The DNA of the CDR3 is TGTGCCACCAGCTTTTCAAATCCGGGAGGGGACTATGGCTACACCTTC.

A note on this clone: Germline and junction disagree at one end, which may indicate a read error. The CDR3 coding sequence is TGTGCCAGCAGCTTGAGGGGAGATACGCATTATTTT. This encodes CASSLRGDTHYF. The chain employs TRBV5-1 and TRBJ2-3, with D possibly called TRBD1 or TRBD2 (5 bases each). Per the germline V gene, CDR1 is SGHRS and CDR2 is YFSETQ. The length of the CDR3 is 12 residues. The full variable domain, in which reference TRBV5-1 and TRBJ2-3 provide the parts outside the CDR3, is KAGVTQTPRYLIKTRGQQVTLSCSPISGHRSVSWYQQTPGQGLQFLFEYFSETQRNKGNFPGRFSGRQFSNSRSEMNVSTLELGDSALYLCASSLRGDTHYFGPGTRLTVL.

Ten or more counts support this clone. This rearrangement joins TRBV7-9 to TRBJ2-3; D not certain. The V end lost 0 bases, the J end lost 5 bases, and 0 bases lay between the germline ends. The CDR3 has 11 amino acids. CDR1 and CDR2 from the germline V gene are SEHNR and FQNEAQ (reference sequence). The CDR3 loop is CASSLADTQYF. The CDR3 coding sequence is TGTGCCAGCAGCTTAGCAGATACGCAGTATTTT.

This clone was detected only a few times. This chain connects TRBV6-2 or TRBV6-3 to TRBJ2-2; D is uncertain. Trimming pared 6 bases from V and 2 bases from J, leaving 13 bases between. The CDR3 is 15 amino acids. Germline CDR1 MNHEY, CDR2 SVGEGT. The CDR3 is CASRLACANTGELFF. Written as DNA, the CDR3 is TGTGCCAGCAGGCTCGCCTGTGCCAACACCGGGGAGCTGTTTTTT.

This clone was observed at least ten times. The V gene is TRBV19, the J gene TRBJ2-5; TRBD1 agrees at 7 bases. J lost 2 bases, V lost 5 bases, and 8 bases had no gene match. The length of the CDR3 is 15 residues. CDR1 is LNHDA and CDR2 is SQIVND in the germline V gene (reference sequence). The CDR3 region has the DNA TGTGCCAGTAGTCATCCGGGACAGAGACAAGAGACCCAGTACTTC. Protein: CASSHPGQRQETQYF. Based on the CDR3 plus reference TRBV19 and TRBJ2-5, the full variable domain is DGGITQSPKYLFRKEGQNVTLSCEQNLNHDAMYWYRQDPGQGLRLIYYSQIVNDFQKGDIAEGYSVSREKKESFPLTVTSAQKNPTAFYLCASSHPGQRQETQYFGPGTRLLVL.

This clone was detected many times. The gene calls are TRBV4-3 and TRBJ1-3, with a possible D match to TRBD1 (5 bases). This CDR3 comprises 16 residues. V dropped 2 bases and J dropped 0 bases, with 11 bases sitting between them. The germline gives CDR1 LGHNA, CDR2 YSLEER. CDR3 region: CASSQFRGGSGNTIYF. CDR3 bases: TGCGCCAGCAGCCAATTCCGCGGGGGCTCTGGAAACACCATATATTTT.

Turning to this clone: Compared with germline, one end of the junction differs, possibly owing to a read error. The gene calls are TRBV5-1 and TRBJ1-2, with D maybe TRBD1 (6 bases). CDR1 is SGHRS and CDR2 is YFSETQ in the germline V gene. The CDR3 has 14 amino acids. The CDR3 region is CASRTGLGYYCYTF. Here the CDR3 DNA reads TGCGCCAGCAGGACAGGTCTTGGGTACTATTGCTACACCTTC.

This clone was counted ten times or more. The chain is built from TRBV18 and TRBJ1-3; 8 nucleotides agree with TRBD1. The CDR3 has 15 amino acids. Germline-derived CDR1 and CDR2 are KGHSH and LQKENI. J was trimmed by 3 bases and V by 6 bases; bases with no gene match: 7. CDR3 in amino acids: CASSRGTGFGNTIYF. CDR3 DNA sequence: TGTGCCAGCTCCCGCGGGACAGGCTTTGGAAACACCATATATTTT.

In this sample, this clone turned up many times. This rearrangement joins TRBV3-1 to TRBJ2-7; 12 bases agree with TRBD2. Trimming cost V 4 bases and J 3 bases; bases outside gene matches: 10. Germline V lookup: CDR1 LGHDT, CDR2 YNNKEL (reference sequence). The CDR3 sequence is 17 residues long. The CDR3 bases are TGTGCCAGCAGCCCCCGTGGGCTAGCGGGAGGGGACTACGAGCAGTACTTC. Residues: CASSPRGLAGGDYEQYF.

Notes on this clone: One end of the junction fails to match germline, which may point to a read error. The gene calls are TRBV7-2 and TRBJ2-5; D may be TRBD1 or TRBD2 (5 bases each). The CDR3 runs to 15 residues. CDR1 is SGHTA and CDR2 is FQGNSA in the germline V gene. CDR3 loop: CASSLAGAPQGTKYF. DNA for the CDR3: TGTGCCAGCAGCTTAGCGGGAGCACCCCAAGGGACCAAGTACTTC.

This clone was seen ten or more times. The chain recombines TRBV19 with TRBJ2-5; 7 positions agree with TRBD2. The CDR3 spans 16 residues. The germline gives CDR1 LNHDA, CDR2 SQIVND (reference sequence). V was pared by 3 bases and J by 5 bases, with 12 bases of the junction left unmatched. The CDR3 DNA follows: TGTGCCAGTAGTATTATTGTGGGAGGGGATTTGGAGACCCAGTACTTC. This encodes CASSIIVGGDLETQYF.